Listed below are T cell receptor beta chains from one sample, sequenced in a study of graft-versus-host responses after intestinal transplantation. These receptors have no known antigen. The method was immunoSEQ multiplex PCR; TCRdb's version includes in-frame clones alone and lacks a portion of them. The sample records about 88,000 clones, about 95% being singletons. The source was unstimulated CD4+ T cells sorted from spleen or lymph node cells, collected before transplant. The receptors were gathered from a human donor who was the organ donor for an intestinal transplant. Both conserved end residues are part of each CDR3. D genes are given only for firm matches. Clone size is given for some rows only: seen once, a few or many times, or a class if the clone is expanded.

V,size,D,J,CDR3,DNA
TRBV6-6,-,-,TRBJ1-6,CASGPGPENSPLHF,TGTGCCAGCGGGCCCGGACCGGAAAATTCACCCCTCCACTTT
TRBV19,-,TRBD1,TRBJ2-7,CASSTSGQGTYEQYF,TGTGCCAGTAGTACTTCGGGACAGGGGACCTACGAGCAGTACTTC
TRBV9,-,TRBD1,TRBJ2-2,CASSVTGVYTGELFF,TGTGCCAGCAGCGTAACAGGGGTATACACCGGGGAGCTGTTTTTT
TRBV7-2,-,-,TRBJ2-1,CASSQPGDPRSYNEQFF,TGTGCCAGCAGCCAACCCGGGGATCCAAGGTCCTACAATGAGCAGTTCTTC
TRBV29-1,-,-,TRBJ1-2,CSVEVSDRKGFFF,TGCAGCGTTGAAGTTAGCGACAGGAAGGGATTTTTCTTC
TRBV5-1,-,TRBD1,TRBJ2-5,CASSLGTGTAGQETQYF,TGCGCCAGCAGCTTGGGGACCGGGACAGCCGGCCAAGAGACCCAGTACTTC
TRBV10-3,few,TRBD2,TRBJ2-7,CATGLAGGHEQYF,TGTGCCACCGGACTAGCGGGGGGTCACGAGCAGTACTTC
TRBV6-5,-,-,TRBJ2-1,CASSYGGATYNEQFF,TGTGCCAGCAGTTACGGGGGGGCCACCTACAATGAGCAGTTCTTC
TRBV29-1,-,-,TRBJ1-2,CSVEGLRGYTF,TGCAGCGTTGAAGGACTCAGGGGCTACACCTTC
TRBV4-3,-,-,TRBJ1-4,CASSQVSGGEKLFF,TGCGCCAGCAGCCAGGTCAGTGGCGGTGAAAAACTGTTTTTT
TRBV7-3,-,-,TRBJ1-5,CASSPPGMSRSANQPQHF,TGTGCCAGCAGCCCACCCGGGATGTCGCGAAGCGCTAATCAGCCCCAGCATTTT
TRBV11-2,-,-,TRBJ2-5,CASSPASGETQYF,TGTGCCAGCAGCCCGGCCAGCGGGGAGACCCAGTACTTC
TRBV2,-,-,TRBJ2-7,CASSPDRFYEQYF,TGTGCCAGCAGTCCCGACAGATTCTACGAGCAGTACTTC
TRBV21-1,-,-,TRBJ1-5,CASSKAGGQPQHF,TGTGCCAGCAGCAAAGCAGGGGGTCAGCCCCAGCATTTT
TRBV7-2,-,TRBD1,TRBJ1-1,CASSSRDRFWAEAFF,TGTGCCAGCAGCAGTCGGGACAGGTTTTGGGCTGAAGCTTTCTTT
TRBV7-2,-,TRBD1,TRBJ1-6,CASSSQGQGNSPLHF,TGTGCCAGCAGCTCACAGGGGCAGGGGAATTCACCCCTCCACTTT
TRBV4-2,-,-,TRBJ1-6,CASSQGPAGINSPLHF,TGTGCCAGCAGCCAAGGTCCGGCAGGGATTAATTCACCCCTCCACTTT
TRBV25-1,-,-,TRBJ1-2,CASSEGALGYTF,TGTGCCAGCAGTGAAGGGGCGCTGGGCTACACCTTC
TRBV11-2,-,-,TRBJ1-6,CASSLGEGSSYNSPLHF,TGTGCCAGCAGCTTAGGGGAGGGGAGCTCCTATAATTCACCCCTCCACTTT
TRBV27,-,TRBD2,TRBJ2-1,CASSLGTSGGLYNEQFF,TGTGCCAGCAGTCTAGGGACTAGCGGGGGCCTCTACAATGAGCAGTTCTTC
TRBV19,-,TRBD1,TRBJ2-7,CASSIVGTGNYEQYF,TGTGCCAGTAGTATAGTAGGGACAGGAAACTACGAGCAGTACTTC
TRBV5-1,-,TRBD2,TRBJ2-2,CASSLSASGDYTGELFF,TGCGCCAGCAGCTTGTCCGCTAGCGGGGATTACACCGGGGAGCTGTTTTTT
TRBV6-1,-,TRBD1,TRBJ2-7,CASSGTGTGAREQYF,TGTGCCAGCAGTGGTACCGGGACAGGGGCTCGCGAGCAGTACTTC
TRBV7-2,-,-,TRBJ2-5,CASNGGRLFSEQYF,TGTGCCAGCAACGGGGGTCGTCTATTTAGTGAGCAGTACTTC
TRBV28,-,-,TRBJ2-7,CASSSPGLSYEQYF,TGTGCCAGCAGTTCCCCGGGTCTCTCCTACGAGCAGTACTTC
TRBV6-6,-,TRBD1,TRBJ1-5,CASSYSDRVSNQPQHF,TGTGCCAGCAGTTACTCTGACAGGGTAAGCAATCAGCCCCAGCATTTT
TRBV11-3,once,-,TRBJ1-6,CASSFRTAFNSPLHF,TGTGCCAGCAGCTTTCGGACGGCTTTCAATTCACCCCTCCACTTT
TRBV10-3,-,TRBD1,TRBJ1-1,CAISESGTGVRAFF,TGTGCCATCAGTGAGTCGGGGACAGGGGTCCGGGCTTTCTTT
TRBV2,-,-,TRBJ1-3,CASKIESGEVSGNTIYF,TGTGCCAGCAAAATCGAGTCAGGGGAAGTAAGTGGAAACACCATATATTTT